The sequence of this T cell receptor beta chain was determined in a study of CD8+CD57+ T cells in acquired aplastic anemia. Study-wide context: The DNA of sorted CD4+ and CD8+ cells averaged 3.2 ug. Broader study findings: Patients and controls shared 25 to 30 CD8+ CDR3 sequences, which appeared highly expressed in patients and within their immunodominant clones. With respect to CD8+ Simpson's diversity, patients and controls did not differ significantly.

Genomic DNA provided the template from which TCR beta VDJ and CDR3 profiles were obtained. One entry per CDR3 protein, called by TCRdb with MiXCR from the reads. The sample shows hundreds of thousands of distinct CDR3 sequences, under 50% of them seen only once. Germline V lookup: CDR1 LGHNA, CDR2 YNFKEQ. This CDR3 is 16 amino acids long. The germline V and J ends were trimmed by 0 bases and 4 bases, with 10 bases remaining between them. The patients chosen for sequencing had shown expansion of CD8+CD57+ cells (detected by flow cytometry). No therapy had been given to the patients at the time of blood sampling. As concerns this clonotype: Its antigen is not known.

J is TRBJ2-6 and V is TRBV4-2; D not certain. Sequenced input: sorted CD4+, CD8+, or CD8+CD57+ T cells (not recorded which) from PBMCs. The TCR originated in a human donor with aplastic anemia. The DNA of the CDR3 is TGTGCCAGCAGCCAAGATCTAGGATCCGGGGCCAACGTCCTGACTTTC. Protein: CASSQDLGSGANVLTF.